This T cell receptor (beta chain) was identified in a study of cytomegalovirus exposure and HLA in healthy donors. In the study overall: Drawn from HLA-typed donors, 65 million to 100 million unique TCRs were held in an early data release. Study results and caveats: Most subjects had HLA-A and HLA-B alleles reportedly predicted accurately by TCR beta sequences.

The PCR used 60 Vbeta and 13 Jbeta primers. Some clones are missing from TCRdb's copy, which holds only in-frame ones; the method was immunoSEQ multiplex PCR. The sample contains some 130,000 clones, roughly 83% of which appear only once. V was clipped by 1 base and J by 3 bases; unmatched bases: 11. There are 19 residues in the CDR3. Germline V lookup: CDR1 SGHAT, CDR2 FQNNGV. Remarks on this clone: Its antigen remains unidentified.

The chain joins TRBV11-2 to TRBJ2-7, with 14 bases matching TRBD2. This sequence was found in a man between 18 and 29 years old in good health and CMV-seronegative. Sequenced sample: PBMCs. The CDR3 protein is CASSLVGTSGSSVLYEQYF. The DNA for the CDR3 is TGTGCCAGCAGCTTAGTAGGGACTAGCGGGAGTTCAGTCCTCTACGAGCAGTACTTC.